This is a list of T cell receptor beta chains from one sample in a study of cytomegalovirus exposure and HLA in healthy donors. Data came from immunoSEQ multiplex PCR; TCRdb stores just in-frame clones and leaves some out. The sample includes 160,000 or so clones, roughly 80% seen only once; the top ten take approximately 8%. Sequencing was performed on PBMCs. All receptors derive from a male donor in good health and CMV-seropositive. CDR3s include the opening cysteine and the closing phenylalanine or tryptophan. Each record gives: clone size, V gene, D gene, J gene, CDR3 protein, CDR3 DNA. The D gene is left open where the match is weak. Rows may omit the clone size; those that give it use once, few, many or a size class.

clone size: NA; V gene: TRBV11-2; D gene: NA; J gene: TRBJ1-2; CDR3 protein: CASSLGTGLDGYTF; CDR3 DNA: TGTGCCAGCAGCTTAGGCACAGGCCTCGATGGCTACACCTTC
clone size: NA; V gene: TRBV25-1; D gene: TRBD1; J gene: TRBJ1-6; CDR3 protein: CASSDHGQGTSYNSPLHF; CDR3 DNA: TGTGCCAGCAGTGACCACGGACAGGGGACATCCTATAATTCACCCCTCCACTTT
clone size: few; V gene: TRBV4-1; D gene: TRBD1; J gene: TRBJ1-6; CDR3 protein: CASSHRAGGYSYNSPLHF; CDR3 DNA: TGCGCCAGCAGCCACCGGGCAGGGGGATACTCCTATAATTCACCCCTCCACTTT
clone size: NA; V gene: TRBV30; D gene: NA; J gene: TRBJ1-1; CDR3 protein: CACWRSGILTEAFF; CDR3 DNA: TGTGCCTGTTGGCGGTCAGGGATTCTCACTGAAGCTTTCTTT
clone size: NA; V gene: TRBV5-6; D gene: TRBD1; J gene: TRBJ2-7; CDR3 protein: CASSSRDRKGYEQYF; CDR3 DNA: TGTGCCAGCAGCAGCCGGGACAGAAAGGGGTACGAGCAGTACTTC
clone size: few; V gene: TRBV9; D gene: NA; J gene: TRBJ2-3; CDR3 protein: CASSVASPDTQYF; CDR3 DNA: TGTGCCAGCAGCGTAGCATCCCCAGATACGCAGTATTTT
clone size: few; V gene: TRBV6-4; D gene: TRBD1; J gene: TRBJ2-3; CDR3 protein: CASSSGTGLDTQYF; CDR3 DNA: TGTGCCAGCAGTTCCGGGACAGGGCTAGATACGCAGTATTTT
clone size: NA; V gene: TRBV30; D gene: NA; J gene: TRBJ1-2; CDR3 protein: CAWSLRGKGYGYTF; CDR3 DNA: TGTGCCTGGAGCCTACGGGGGAAAGGGTATGGCTACACCTTC
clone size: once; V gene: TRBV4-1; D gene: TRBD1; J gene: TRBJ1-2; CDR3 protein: CASSPRDSYGYTF; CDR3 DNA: TGCGCCAGCAGCCCCCGGGACAGCTATGGCTACACCTTC
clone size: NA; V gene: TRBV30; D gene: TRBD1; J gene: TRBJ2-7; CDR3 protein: CAWSYRGTRYEQYF; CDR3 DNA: TGTGCCTGGAGTTACAGGGGGACCCGTTACGAGCAGTACTTC
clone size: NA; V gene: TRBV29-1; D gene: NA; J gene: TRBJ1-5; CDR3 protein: CSVQSGHQPQHF; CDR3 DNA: TGCAGCGTTCAAAGCGGCCATCAGCCCCAGCATTTT
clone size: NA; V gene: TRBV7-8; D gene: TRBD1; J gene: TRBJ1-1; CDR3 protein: CASSLWTGEAFF; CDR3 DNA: TGTGCCAGCAGCTTATGGACAGGGGAAGCTTTCTTT
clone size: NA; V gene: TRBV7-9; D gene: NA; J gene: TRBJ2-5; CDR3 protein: CASRIEAGKTQYF; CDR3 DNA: TGTGCCAGCAGGATTGAGGCGGGGAAGACCCAGTACTTC
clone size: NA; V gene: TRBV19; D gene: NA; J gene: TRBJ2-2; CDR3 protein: CASSWSVEGGELFF; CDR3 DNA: TGTGCCAGTAGTTGGAGCGTTGAGGGCGGGGAGCTGTTTTTT
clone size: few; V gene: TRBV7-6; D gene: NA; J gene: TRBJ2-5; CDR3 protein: CASSPRGGPQETQYF; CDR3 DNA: TGTGCCAGCAGCCCGAGGGGGGGGCCCCAAGAGACCCAGTACTTC
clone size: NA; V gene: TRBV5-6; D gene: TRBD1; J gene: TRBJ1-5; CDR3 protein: CASSPQGDGSNQPQHF; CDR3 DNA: TGCGCCAGCAGCCCACAGGGGGATGGGAGCAATCAGCCCCAGCATTTT
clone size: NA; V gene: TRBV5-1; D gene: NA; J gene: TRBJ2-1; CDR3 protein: CASSLASLNEQFF; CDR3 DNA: TGCGCCAGCAGCTTGGCCAGTTTGAATGAGCAGTTCTTC
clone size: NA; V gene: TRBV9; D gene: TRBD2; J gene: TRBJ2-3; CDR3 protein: CASSPPGLAESDTQYF; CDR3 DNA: TGTGCCAGCAGCCCGCCTGGACTAGCGGAGTCAGATACGCAGTATTTT
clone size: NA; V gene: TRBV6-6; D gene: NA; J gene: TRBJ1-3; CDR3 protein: CASSQTGSQRNTIYF; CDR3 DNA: TGTGCCAGCAGTCAAACCGGGTCCCAGAGGAACACCATATATTTT
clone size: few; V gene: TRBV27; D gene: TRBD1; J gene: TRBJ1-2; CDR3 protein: CASSDGDRNYGYTF; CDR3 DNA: TGTGCCAGCAGTGATGGGGACAGAAACTATGGCTACACCTTC
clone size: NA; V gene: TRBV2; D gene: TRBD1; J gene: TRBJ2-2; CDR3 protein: CASSPRGQGFPTGELFF; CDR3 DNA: TGTGCCAGCAGCCCTAGAGGACAGGGATTCCCCACCGGGGAGCTGTTTTTT
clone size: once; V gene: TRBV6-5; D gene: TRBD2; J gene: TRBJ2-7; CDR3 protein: CASSYSLAGMYEQYF; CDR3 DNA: TGTGCCAGCAGTTACTCTCTAGCGGGAATGTACGAGCAGTACTTC
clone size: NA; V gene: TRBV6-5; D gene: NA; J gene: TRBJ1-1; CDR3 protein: CASSYSSGSTEAFF; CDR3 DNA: TGTGCCAGCAGTTACTCTTCGGGATCCACTGAAGCTTTCTTT
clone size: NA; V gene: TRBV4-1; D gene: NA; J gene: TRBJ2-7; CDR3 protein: CASSQGTESSYEQYF; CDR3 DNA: TGCGCCAGCAGCCAAGGTACAGAGAGCTCCTACGAGCAGTACTTC